The 22 T cell receptor beta chains presented below share a single source sample, sequenced in a study of blood T cells in healthy people across ages. Alongside a J-beta primer mix, a sample-barcoded 5' primer served in a second PCR lasting roughly 7 to 11 cycles. MiXCR, run by TCRdb on the 5' RACE reads, gives a single entry per CDR3 protein. The data contain some 1.1 million distinct CDR3 sequences, approximately 38% of them singletons. Sequencing input: blood. The receptor source for this set is a man between 18 and 35 years old in good health.

The genes are TRBV27 and TRBJ2-3, with D possibly matching TRBD2 (7 bases). Trimming left V 7 bases short and J 5 bases short, with 16 bases between. Germline CDR1 is MNHEY and CDR2 is SMNVEV (reference sequence). CDR3 size: 14 residues. The CDR3 sequence is CASTWGGRKDTQYF. The CDR3 nucleotides are TGTGCCAGCACTTGGGGGGGCCGAAAAGATACGCAGTATTTT.

This clonotype showed up just once. The rearrangement uses TRBV3-1 and TRBJ1-1; TRBD1 matches at 7 bases. Germline-derived CDR1 and CDR2 are LGHDT and YNNKEL (reference sequence). The CDR3 contains 15 residues. V lost 1 base, J lost 11 bases, and 13 bases stayed unmatched. The CDR3 is CASSQGARGITMAFF. The CDR3 bases are TGTGCCAGCAGCCAAGGGGCCAGGGGGATCACAATGGCTTTCTTT.

This chain joins TRBV5-1 and TRBJ1-1; tentatively, D is TRBD1 (5 bases). The CDR3 loop spans 13 amino acids. V dropped 6 bases and J dropped 2 bases, with 11 bases sitting between them. Germline lookup yields CDR1 SGHRS and CDR2 YFSETQ. Here the CDR3 DNA reads TGCGCCAGCATCTCCCAGGGAAACACTGAAGCTTTCTTT. Encoded protein: CASISQGNTEAFF.

This clonotype was observed at least ten times. The rearrangement links TRBV2 to TRBJ2-3, with 13 bases identical to TRBD2. The CDR3 runs 15 residues. The V segment lost 6 bases and the J segment 4 bases; nucleotides outside the gene matches: 4. Germline V gene sequence: CDR1 SNHLY, CDR2 FYNNEI. Written as DNA, the CDR3 is TGTGCCAGCAGCCTCGGACTAGCGGGGGCAGATACGCAGTATTTT. Amino acid sequence: CASSLGLAGADTQYF. Full variable domain (outside the CDR3, taken from reference TRBV2 and TRBJ2-3): EPEVTQTPSHQVTQMGQEVILRCVPISNHLYFYWYRQILGQKVEFLVSFYNNEISEKSEIFDDQFSVERPDGSNFTLKIRSTKLEDSAMYFCASSLGLAGADTQYFGPGTRLTVL.

The chain uses TRBV15 and TRBJ1-5, with TRBD1 matching 8 bases. This CDR3 contains 14 residues. V lost 1 base, J lost 6 bases, and 2 bases stayed unmatched. Germline V gene data show CDR1 as LNHNV and CDR2 as YYDKDF (reference sequence). The CDR3 DNA follows: TGTGCCACCAGCAGAGCAGGGGGCAGTCAGCCCCAGCATTTT. Amino acid sequence: CATSRAGGSQPQHF.

This clonotype was seen repeatedly, ten times or more. The genes are TRBV4-3 and TRBJ2-1; D not resolved. CDR3 length: 15 residues. In germline, CDR1 is LGHNA, CDR2 YSLEER. Trimming removed 4 bases from V and 0 bases from J, with 10 bases in between. The CDR3 loop reads CASSPGASSYNEQFF. The CDR3 nucleotides are TGCGCCAGCAGCCCCGGCGCGAGCTCCTACAATGAGCAGTTCTTC.

The rearrangement links TRBV7-9 to TRBJ1-1; no reliable D call. The germline V and J ends were trimmed by 5 bases and 4 bases, with 17 bases remaining between them. Per the germline V gene, CDR1 is SEHNR and CDR2 is FQNEAQ (reference sequence). CDR3 size: 15 residues. The CDR3 sequence is CASSPRVGGVTEAFF. CDR3 nucleotide sequence: TGTGCCAGCAGCCCCCGAGTGGGAGGAGTCACTGAAGCTTTCTTT.

This clonotype was seen many times. The chain employs TRBV6-2 or TRBV6-3 and TRBJ1-6; D is possibly TRBD1 (5 bases). The CDR3 is 14 residues long. V shed 3 bases and J shed 6 bases, with 9 bases lying between them. Germline-derived CDR1 and CDR2 are MNHEY and SVGEGT. CDR3 region: CASSYGTANSPLHF. DNA of the CDR3: TGTGCCAGCAGTTATGGGACGGCTAATTCACCCCTCCACTTT.

The genes are TRBV6-1 and TRBJ1-5; no firm D call. The CDR3 sequence is 15 residues long. Per the germline V gene, CDR1 is MNHNS and CDR2 is SASEGT. V lost 2 bases and J 4 bases, leaving 12 bases between the germline ends. This chain's CDR3 is CASSETWGPNQPQHF. In DNA, the CDR3 is TGTGCCAGCAGTGAAACCTGGGGTCCAAATCAGCCCCAGCATTTT.

The CDR3 loop reads CASSFSGGANYNEQFF. DNA of the CDR3: TGTGCCAGCAGTTTTAGCGGGGGGGCCAACTACAATGAGCAGTTCTTC. The chain combines TRBV27 with TRBJ2-1; 11 positions match TRBD2. CDR3 length: 16 residues. The J segment lost 3 bases and the V segment lost 3 bases, leaving 4 bases of the junction unmatched. Germline V lookup: CDR1 MNHEY, CDR2 SMNVEV (reference sequence).

V usage is TRBV9 and J usage is TRBJ1-2; no firm D call. The CDR3 loop spans 13 amino acids. The V gene's germline CDR1 is SGDLS and CDR2 YYNGEE. Deletions cut 4 bases from V and 8 bases from J, with 15 bases between. Here the CDR3 DNA reads TGTGCCAGCAGCTCCGACGGTCCGGGCGGCTACACCTTC. Residues: CASSSDGPGGYTF.

The V call is TRBV20-1, the J call TRBJ1-5; D is undetermined. This CDR3 is built from 15 residues. Germline assignment: CDR1 DFQATT and CDR2 SNEGSKA (reference sequence). The ends were cut back, 0 bases at V and 3 bases at J, with 12 bases in the middle. The chain's CDR3 is CSARDLRLNNQPQHF. In DNA form, the CDR3 reads TGCAGTGCTAGAGATCTTCGGCTGAACAATCAGCCCCAGCATTTT.

The genes are TRBV7-9 and TRBJ1-2; D is unclear. CDR1 and CDR2 from the germline V gene are SEHNR and FQNEAQ (reference sequence). The V and J ends lost 1 base and 3 bases respectively, with 12 bases between them. CDR3 size: 15 residues. The CDR3 region is CASSLETHTYYGYTF. The CDR3 DNA follows: TGTGCCAGCAGCTTAGAAACGCACACTTACTATGGCTACACCTTC.

The V and J genes are TRBV7-2 and TRBJ1-1; D not resolved. The CDR3 is made up of 13 amino acids. The ends were cut back, 0 bases at V and 3 bases at J, with 5 bases in the middle. Germline V gene sequence: CDR1 SGHTA, CDR2 FQGNSA. This CDR3 reads CASSLAWDTEAFF. CDR3 DNA sequence: TGTGCCAGCAGCTTAGCGTGGGACACTGAAGCTTTCTTT. Supplemented by reference TRBV7-2 and TRBJ1-1, the full variable domain reads GAGVSQSPSNKVTEKGKDVELRCDPISGHTALYWYRQSLGQGLEFLIYFQGNSAPDKSGLPSDRFSAERTGGSVSTLTIQRTQQEDSAVYLCASSLAWDTEAFFGQGTRLTVV.

This chain joins TRBV29-1 and TRBJ2-7, with D perhaps given as TRBD1 or TRBD2 (7 bases each). The CDR3 is 13 residues long. Between the trimmed V and J ends, which lost 4 bases and 6 bases, there was a span of 16 bases. CDR1 and CDR2 from the germline V gene are SQVTM and ANQGSEA. CDR3 protein: CSVVVRGGGEQYF. In DNA form, the CDR3 reads TGCAGCGTTGTGGTCAGGGGGGGAGGCGAGCAGTACTTC.

The chain links TRBV7-6 to TRBJ1-4; possible D gene TRBD1, 5 bases. Germline V gene sequence: CDR1 SGHVS, CDR2 FNYEAQ. The V end lost 0 bases, the J end lost 8 bases, and 13 bases lay between the germline ends. The CDR3 loop spans 15 amino acids. CDR3 nucleotide sequence: TGTGCCAGCAGCTTAGCCCCGGACATTGGGGAAAAACTGTTTTTT. Encoded protein: CASSLAPDIGEKLFF.

There are a few counts of this clonotype. The rearrangement joins TRBV2 to TRBJ1-2; D gene ambiguous. Germline V lookup: CDR1 SNHLY, CDR2 FYNNEI. This CDR3 is 15 amino acids long. V lost 6 bases and J lost 2, with 16 bases in between. The CDR3 nucleotides read TGTGCCAGCAGCCAACGGGAGGAAGGAAACTATGGCTACACCTTC. Amino acid sequence: CASSQREEGNYGYTF.

The chain combines TRBV12-3 or TRBV12-4 with TRBJ2-6, with D possibly matching TRBD2 (5 bases). Trimming removed 5 bases from V and 0 bases from J, with 11 bases in between. The CDR3 has 16 amino acids. This chain's CDR3 is CASSPDLLSGANVLTF. Here the CDR3 DNA reads TGTGCCAGCAGTCCGGACTTACTCTCTGGGGCCAACGTCCTGACTTTC.

The J gene is TRBJ1-2, the V gene TRBV5-1; no firm D call. The CDR3 runs to 12 residues. CDR1 and CDR2 (germline): SGHRS, YFSETQ. Trimming stripped 3 bases from V and 4 bases from J, with 7 bases between. This CDR3 reads CASSWNSYGYTF. The CDR3 nucleotides read TGCGCCAGCAGCTGGAATTCCTATGGCTACACCTTC.

V gene TRBV20-1 combines with J gene TRBJ2-3; 9 bases line up with TRBD1. Germline V gene data show CDR1 as DFQATT and CDR2 as SNEGSKA (reference sequence). V shed 4 bases and J 4 bases; nucleotides not matched to a gene: 18. There are 18 residues in the CDR3. The CDR3 region has the DNA TGCAGTGCTACGCCCCACCCTCCGGGACAGGGAGATTCAGATACGCAGTATTTT. Amino acid sequence: CSATPHPPGQGDSDTQYF.

This rearrangement joins TRBV4-1 to TRBJ2-1, with TRBD1 identical over 8 bases. Trimming removed 3 bases from V and 8 bases from J; junction bases left unmatched: 9. There are 15 residues in the CDR3. Germline CDR1 and CDR2: MGHRA and YSYEKL. The CDR3 protein is CASSQVIRGRYEQFF. The DNA of the CDR3 is TGCGCCAGCAGCCAGGTGATCAGGGGGCGTTATGAGCAGTTCTTC.

J is TRBJ2-1 and V is TRBV20-1; 9 nucleotides line up with TRBD2. CDR1 DFQATT and CDR2 SNEGSKA come from the germline V gene (reference sequence). J was trimmed by 5 bases and V by 1 base; bases with no gene match: 9. The CDR3 has 16 residues. The CDR3 sequence: CSARVWASGDNNEQFF. The CDR3 nucleotides read TGCAGTGCTAGAGTTTGGGCTAGCGGGGATAACAATGAGCAGTTCTTC.